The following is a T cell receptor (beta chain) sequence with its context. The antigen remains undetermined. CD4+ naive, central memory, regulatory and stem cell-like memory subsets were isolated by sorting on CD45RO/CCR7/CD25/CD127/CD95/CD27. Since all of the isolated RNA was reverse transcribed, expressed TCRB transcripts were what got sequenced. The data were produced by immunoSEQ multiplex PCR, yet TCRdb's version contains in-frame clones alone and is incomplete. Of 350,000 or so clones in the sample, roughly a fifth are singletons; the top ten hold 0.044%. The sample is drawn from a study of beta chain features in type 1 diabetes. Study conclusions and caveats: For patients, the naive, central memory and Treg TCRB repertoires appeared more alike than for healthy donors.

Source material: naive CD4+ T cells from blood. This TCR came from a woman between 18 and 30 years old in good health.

CDR3 sequence: CASSPWPGAYEQYF. The CDR3 nucleotides read TGTGCCAGCAGCCCATGGCCCGGGGCCTACGAGCAGTACTTC. The V and J genes are TRBV14 and TRBJ2-7; a weak D match, TRBD2 (5 bases). In germline, CDR1 is SGHDN, CDR2 FVKESK. Between the trimmed V and J ends, which lost 4 bases and 2 bases, there was a span of 12 bases. This CDR3 contains 14 residues.